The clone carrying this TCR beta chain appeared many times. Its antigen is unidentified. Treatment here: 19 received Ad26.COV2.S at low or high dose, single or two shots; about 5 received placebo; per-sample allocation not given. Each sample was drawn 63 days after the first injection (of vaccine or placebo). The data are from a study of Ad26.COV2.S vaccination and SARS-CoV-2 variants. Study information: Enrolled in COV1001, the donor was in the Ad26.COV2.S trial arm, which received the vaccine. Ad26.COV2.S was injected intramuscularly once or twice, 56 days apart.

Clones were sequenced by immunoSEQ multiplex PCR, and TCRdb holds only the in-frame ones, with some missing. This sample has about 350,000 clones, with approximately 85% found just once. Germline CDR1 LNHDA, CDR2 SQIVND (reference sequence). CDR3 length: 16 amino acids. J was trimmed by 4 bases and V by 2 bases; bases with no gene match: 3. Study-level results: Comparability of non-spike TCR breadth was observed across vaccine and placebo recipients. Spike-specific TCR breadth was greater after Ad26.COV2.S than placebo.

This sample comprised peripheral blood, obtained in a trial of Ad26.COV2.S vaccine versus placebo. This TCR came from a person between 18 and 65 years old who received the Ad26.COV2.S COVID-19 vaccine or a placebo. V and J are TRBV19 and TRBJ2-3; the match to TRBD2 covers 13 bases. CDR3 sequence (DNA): TGTGCCAGTAGTATAAAAGGACTAGCGGGAGCAGATACGCAGTATTTT. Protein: CASSIKGLAGADTQYF. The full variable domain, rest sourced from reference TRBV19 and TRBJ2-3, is DGGITQSPKYLFRKEGQNVTLSCEQNLNHDAMYWYRQDPGQGLRLIYYSQIVNDFQKGDIAEGYSVSREKKESFPLTVTSAQKNPTAFYLCASSIKGLAGADTQYFGPGTRLTVL.